The 23 T cell receptor beta chains given below trace back to one sample, sequenced in a study of beta chain features in type 1 diabetes. Of the isolated RNA, all was reverse transcribed, and so the sequenced material was expressed TCRB transcripts. Sequenced by immunoSEQ multiplex PCR; TCRdb stores in-frame clones only, minus some. The profile shows 350,000 to 450,000 clones, approximately 15% of them singletons. The specimen was naive CD4+ T cells from blood. These TCRs come from a man aged 25 to 40 in good health.

The rearrangement joins TRBV9 to TRBJ2-5; unclear D gene. This CDR3 has 15 amino acids. The germline V and J ends were trimmed by 2 bases and 2 bases, with 13 bases remaining between them. Germline V gene lookup returns CDR1 SGDLS and CDR2 YYNGEE. CDR3 nucleotides: TGTGCCAGCAGCGTCTCCACAACCTCGCAAGAGACCCAGTACTTC. Its translation: CASSVSTTSQETQYF.

This CDR3 reads CASSLGYGPDTQYF. The CDR3 bases are TGCGCCAGCAGCTTAGGGTATGGGCCAGATACGCAGTATTTT. This chain uses TRBV5-1 with TRBJ2-3; no firm D call. This CDR3 has 14 amino acids. Per germline, CDR1 SGHRS and CDR2 YFSETQ. Trimming shortened V by 2 bases and J by 4 bases, and 11 bases separated the two germline ends.

The rearrangement uses TRBV15 and TRBJ2-5; D uncertain. Trimming took off 0 bases at V and 4 bases at J, with 9 bases between the two ends. Germline assignment: CDR1 LNHNV and CDR2 YYDKDF (reference sequence). The CDR3 sequence is 14 residues long. Written as DNA, the CDR3 is TGTGCCACCAGCAGAGATACGAGGTCAGAGACCCAGTACTTC. It translates to CATSRDTRSETQYF.

This clone was recorded many times. The rearrangement links TRBV7-2 to TRBJ2-7, with D hard to call. CDR3 length: 13 amino acids. In germline, CDR1 is SGHTA, CDR2 FQGNSA. V lost 4 bases to trimming and J lost 6 bases, with 13 bases between them. The CDR3 loop is CASSSAAIGEQYF. In DNA, the CDR3 is TGTGCCAGCAGCTCAGCCGCGATTGGCGAGCAGTACTTC.

The chain has TRBV30 and TRBJ2-2, with a weak D call TRBD1 (6 bases). CDR3 length: 14 amino acids. Per the germline V gene, CDR1 is GTSNPN and CDR2 is SVGIG (reference sequence). V lost 2 bases and J 4 bases, leaving 11 bases between the germline ends. This CDR3 reads CAWSNQGSTGELFF. CDR3 DNA sequence: TGTGCCTGGAGTAACCAGGGGTCCACCGGGGAGCTGTTTTTT.

This clone showed up just a few times. The gene calls are TRBV2 and TRBJ1-2; 8 nucleotides align to TRBD1. With V trimmed by 8 bases and J by 4 bases, 3 bases remained unmatched. This CDR3 spans 12 amino acids. The germline V gene encodes CDR1 SNHLY and CDR2 FYNNEI. The CDR3: CASLGQGYGYTF. The CDR3 DNA reads as TGTGCCAGCTTAGGACAGGGCTATGGCTACACCTTC.

V is TRBV2 and J is TRBJ2-7; TRBD2 is a possible D gene (6 bases). This CDR3 contains 15 residues. Looked up from germline, CDR1 is SNHLY and CDR2 is FYNNEI. The V end was cut by 5 bases, the J end by 3 bases, with 17 bases between. The chain's CDR3 is CASSKHPGLSYEQYF. The CDR3 DNA follows: TGTGCCAGCAGTAAACACCCGGGACTGAGCTACGAGCAGTACTTC.

The table lists this clone with a few counts. The chain has TRBV9 and TRBJ2-7; D may be TRBD2 (5 bases). CDR3 length equals 16 residues. V lost 0 bases and J lost 0, with 13 bases in between. Germline V gives CDR1 SGDLS, CDR2 YYNGEE. The DNA for the CDR3 is TGTGCCAGCAGCGTAGGTCTGACGGGAAACTCCTACGAGCAGTACTTC. As protein: CASSVGLTGNSYEQYF.

This clone has just a few counts. This chain connects TRBV9 to TRBJ2-7; D is undetermined. The germline CDR1 and CDR2 sequences are SGDLS and YYNGEE. This CDR3 region has 14 residues. The V end lost 0 bases, the J end lost 4 bases, and 11 bases lay between the germline ends. The DNA of the CDR3 is TGTGCCAGCAGCGTAGCCGGGTCCGAGTACGAGCAGTACTTC. This codes for CASSVAGSEYEQYF.

In this sample, this clone turned up a few times. The chain couples TRBV30 to TRBJ1-5; no clear D gene. Deletions cut 1 base from V and 5 bases from J, with 9 bases between. The germline V gene encodes CDR1 GTSNPN and CDR2 SVGIG (reference sequence). The length of the CDR3 is 13 residues. The CDR3 spells CAWSDLWDQPQHF. CDR3 DNA sequence: TGTGCCTGGAGTGATCTATGGGATCAGCCCCAGCATTTT.

The rearrangement uses TRBV18 and TRBJ2-5; 12 bases match TRBD1. Germline CDR1 reads KGHSH; CDR2 reads LQKENI. The junction had 6 bases not matched to a gene; V was cut back by 2 bases and J by 5 bases. The CDR3 is 16 amino acids. CDR3 in amino acids: CASSPTGQGAWETQYF. For the CDR3, the DNA is TGTGCCAGCTCACCAACGGGACAGGGGGCATGGGAGACCCAGTACTTC.

This clone turned up a few times. The chain joins TRBV29-1 to TRBJ2-3; a weak D match, TRBD2 (5 bases). The CDR3 consists of 15 residues. V lost 4 bases to trimming and J lost 0 bases, with 14 bases between them. Germline V gives CDR1 SQVTM, CDR2 ANQGSEA. CDR3 sequence reads: CSVAPAGSSTDTQYF. CDR3 nucleotide sequence: TGCAGCGTTGCACCCGCGGGTTCTAGCACAGATACGCAGTATTTT.

This clone was seen a handful of times. The chain links TRBV27 to TRBJ1-2; 10 bases match TRBD1. V shed 9 bases, J shed 4 bases, and the junction held 11 bases outside the gene matches. Germline lookup yields CDR1 MNHEY and CDR2 SMNVEV (reference sequence). The CDR3 runs to 15 residues. CDR3 in DNA: TGTGCCAGTAGCCGGGACAGGGGACTCCTCTATGGCTACACCTTC. This encodes CASSRDRGLLYGYTF.

The chain employs TRBV10-3 and TRBJ2-1, with 7 bases identical to TRBD2. V lost 10 bases to trimming and J lost 0 bases; unmatched junction nucleotides: 9. The germline V gene encodes CDR1 ENHRY and CDR2 SYGVKD. The CDR3 sequence is 15 residues long. CDR3 in DNA: TGTGCCACCCGAGAGCGGGGAAGCTCCTACAATGAGCAGTTCTTC. It is translated as CATRERGSSYNEQFF.

The chain joins TRBV27 to TRBJ2-1; TRBD1 is a possible D gene (5 bases). The ends were cut back, 2 bases at V and 5 bases at J, with 13 bases in the middle. Germline CDR1 reads MNHEY; CDR2 reads SMNVEV (reference sequence). The CDR3 is 15 residues long. Here the CDR3 DNA reads TGTGCCAGCAGTTTAAGGATCGCAGGGAACAATGAGCAGTTCTTC. Translating it yields CASSLRIAGNNEQFF.

The gene calls are TRBV7-2 and TRBJ2-1; TRBD2 is a possible D gene (6 bases). V was pared by 1 base and J by 0 bases, with 10 bases between. The germline V gene has CDR1 SGHTA and CDR2 FQGNSA. This CDR3 has 16 amino acids. CDR3 loop: CASSLVPGSSYNEQFF. In DNA, the CDR3 is TGTGCCAGCAGCTTAGTCCCCGGGAGCTCCTACAATGAGCAGTTCTTC.

The chain links TRBV18 to TRBJ1-1, with D perhaps matching TRBD1 (5 bases). The CDR3 contains 14 residues. Trimming cost V 6 bases and J 4 bases, with 15 bases left between them. In germline, CDR1 is KGHSH, CDR2 LQKENI. In nucleotides, the CDR3 is TGTGCCAGCTCCCTACAGGAGGGAGGCACTGAAGCTTTCTTT. It encodes CASSLQEGGTEAFF. Variable domain in full (rest from reference TRBV18 and TRBJ1-1): NAGVMQNPRHLVRRRGQEARLRCSPMKGHSHVYWYRQLPEEGLKFMVYLQKENIIDESGMPKERFSAEFPKEGPSILRIQQVVRGDSAAYFCASSLQEGGTEAFFGQGTRLTVV.

The chain is built from TRBV7-6 and TRBJ1-3; D unresolved. This CDR3 is built from 16 residues. V was cut by 5 bases and J by 0 bases, with 14 bases left in between. The germline CDR1 and CDR2 sequences are SGHVS and FNYEAQ. The CDR3 coding sequence is TGTGCCAGCAGCCCGCAAGGCCTTAGCTCTGGAAACACCATATATTTT. This gives the protein CASSPQGLSSGNTIYF.

The rearrangement links TRBV20-1 to TRBJ2-3; no firm D call. Between the trimmed V and J ends, which lost 4 bases and 6 bases, there was a span of 8 bases. CDR1 DFQATT and CDR2 SNEGSKA come from the germline V gene (reference sequence). The CDR3 runs to 11 residues. CDR3: CSANVLDTQYF. In DNA, the CDR3 is TGCAGTGCTAACGTTCTGGATACGCAGTATTTT.

The V and J genes are TRBV11-2 and TRBJ2-1; D is unresolved. CDR3 length: 11 residues. With 3 bases removed from V and 8 bases from J, the gap between germline ends came to 5 bases. Germline loops: CDR1 SGHAT, CDR2 FQNNGV. CDR3 region: CASSFSHEQFF. The CDR3 DNA follows: TGTGCCAGCAGCTTTAGCCATGAGCAGTTCTTC.

The CDR3 sequence: CAWRTGYEQYV. The DNA for the CDR3 is TGTGCCTGGAGGACCGGATACGAGCAGTACGTC. This chain uses TRBV30 with TRBJ2-7; D gene uncertain. CDR3 length equals 11 residues. CDR1 is GTSNPN, CDR2 SVGIG, per germline (reference sequence). The V gene lost 3 bases and the J gene lost 4 bases, with 7 bases spanning the gap.

The rearrangement uses TRBV4-3 and TRBJ2-2; 11 bases fit TRBD2. The CDR3 is made up of 18 amino acids. With V trimmed by 0 bases and J by 2 bases, 5 bases remained unmatched. The germline V gene encodes CDR1 LGHNA and CDR2 YSLEER. The CDR3 DNA follows: TGCGCCAGCAGCCAAGATGCCGGGACTAGCGGTAACACCGGGGAGCTGTTTTTT. As protein: CASSQDAGTSGNTGELFF.

Only a few counts were recorded for this clone. The chain joins TRBV29-1 to TRBJ2-5, with no clear D. This CDR3 has 13 residues. V lost 4 bases and J 3 bases, leaving 12 bases between the germline ends. Germline values: CDR1 SQVTM, CDR2 ANQGSEA. The CDR3 sequence is CSVGGHAKETQYF. The DNA of the CDR3 is TGCAGCGTTGGGGGTCACGCCAAAGAGACCCAGTACTTC.